This is a list of T cell receptor beta chains from one sample in a study of shared clonotypes between healthy human individuals. Data came from immunoSEQ multiplex PCR; TCRdb stores just in-frame clones and leaves some out. Among a few hundred thousand clones listed, 65% were seen once. The sequenced sample consisted of memory CD4+ T cells sorted from blood. The source is a man younger than 45 in good health. Both conserved end residues are part of each CDR3. Each record gives: CDR3 length, V gene, D gene, J gene, clone size, CDR3 DNA, CDR3 protein. A D gene is named only where the DNA matches it firmly. A clone size is listed for some rows: how often the clone was seen (once, few, many), or a class if it is expanded.

>16|TRBV28|TRBD1|TRBJ1-5|few
TGTGCCAGCAGTTCCGGGACAGGGGGTGTAAATCAGCCCCAGCATTTT
CASSSGTGGVNQPQHF
>15|TRBV7-8|TRBD2|TRBJ2-1|.
TGTGCCAGCAGCGTTGGGACTAGCGGGAGTCTTGAGCAGTTCTTC
CASSVGTSGSLEQFF
>15|TRBV4-1|TRBD1|TRBJ2-1|few
TGCGCCAGCAGCCAAGCCGGGACAGGCTACAATGAGCAGTTCTTC
CASSQAGTGYNEQFF
>14|TRBV5-1|.|TRBJ2-7|.
TGCGCCAGCAGCTTGGACGGGAGCTCCTACGAGCAGTACTTC
CASSLDGSSYEQYF
>14|TRBV7-2|.|TRBJ2-5|.
TGTGCCAGCAGCTTAAACAAGGGCCAAGAGACCCAGTACTTC
CASSLNKGQETQYF
>13|TRBV5-1|.|TRBJ2-5|.
TGCGCCAGCAGCTTGGCGGCAAAAGAGACCCAGTACTTC
CASSLAAKETQYF
>15|TRBV28|.|TRBJ1-5|.
TGTGCCAGCAACGGCCTCAGGGGAAGCAATCAGCCCCAGCATTTT
CASNGLRGSNQPQHF
>12|TRBV19|.|TRBJ1-2|.
TGTGCCAGTACCCAGGGTTCGATGGGCTACACCTTC
CASTQGSMGYTF
>18|TRBV4-1|.|TRBJ2-7|once
TGCGCCAGCAGCCAAGCCCAGGGAGGAGCGGCGAGCTCCTACGAGCAGTACTTC
CASSQAQGGAASSYEQYF
>15|TRBV4-2|TRBD1|TRBJ1-2|.
TGTGCCAGCAGCCAAGGCAGGGGGTTCGACTATGGCTACACCTTC
CASSQGRGFDYGYTF
>13|TRBV5-4|.|TRBJ1-5|.
TGTGCCAGCAGCAAGAGGGGAGATCAGCCCCAGCATTTT
CASSKRGDQPQHF
>15|TRBV10-3|.|TRBJ1-1|.
TGTGCCATCAGTGATCCACCTCCGAGGGACACTGAAGCTTTCTTT
CAISDPPPRDTEAFF
>16|TRBV30|TRBD1|TRBJ2-7|.
TGTGCCTGGAGTGACTGGGGGGACAGGGGTGGCTACGAGCAGTACTTC
CAWSDWGDRGGYEQYF
>15|TRBV7-2|TRBD2|TRBJ2-1|few
TGTGCCAGCAGCCTTAGCGGGAGTCCTTTCAATGAGCAGTTCTTC
CASSLSGSPFNEQFF
>11|TRBV4-3|.|TRBJ1-1|.
TGCGCCAGCAGCCAAGCCGATAGGGCTTTCTTT
CASSQADRAFF
>13|TRBV5-5|.|TRBJ1-2|.
TGTGCCAGCAGCTTGGCGGGCAGAGGTGGCTACACCTTC
CASSLAGRGGYTF
>15|TRBV10-3|TRBD2|TRBJ2-3|.
TGTGCCATCAGTGAGTCAACTAGCGGAACAGATACGCAGTATTTT
CAISESTSGTDTQYF
>14|TRBV2|TRBD2|TRBJ2-5|.
TGTGCCAGTCAAGCGGGGTTGGCGAGGAAGACCCAGTACTTC
CASQAGLARKTQYF
>13|TRBV7-9|.|TRBJ2-5|.
TGTGCCAGCAGCTTAGTTGGTTCTGGGACCCAGTACTTC
CASSLVGSGTQYF
>18|TRBV5-1|TRBD2|TRBJ2-1|.
TGCGCCAGCAGCTTGGGGGGTAGCGGGAGCTTTCTCCACAATGAGCAGTTCTTC
CASSLGGSGSFLHNEQFF
>16|TRBV21-1|.|TRBJ2-2|.
TGTGCCAGCAGCAAAGTGGGGGACCCTAACACCGGGGAGCTGTTTTTT
CASSKVGDPNTGELFF
>14|TRBV5-1|TRBD1|TRBJ1-1|.
TGCGCCAGCAGTCAGGGGGTGGATGGCACTGAAGCTTTCTTT
CASSQGVDGTEAFF
>17|TRBV2|.|TRBJ1-3|.
TGTGCCAGCGGAGAAAGGGGACACCCGAGCTCTGGAAACACCATATATTTT
CASGERGHPSSGNTIYF
>15|TRBV6-5|TRBD2|TRBJ2-7|few
TGTGCCAGCAGTTACTCGACGGGAGGGGGTAACGAGCAGTACTTC
CASSYSTGGGNEQYF
>13|TRBV5-1|.|TRBJ2-1|few
TGCGCCAGCAGCTTGGACCCGTACAATGAGCAGTTCTTC
CASSLDPYNEQFF
>16|TRBV7-8|.|TRBJ2-7|.
TGTGCCAGCAGCTGGGGGGGAGACAGGGTACCTTGGGGGCAGTACTTC
CASSWGGDRVPWGQYF
>16|TRBV28|.|TRBJ1-5|.
TGTGCCAGCAGTGGTCCCGGGCAGGGAATATTGCGGCCCCAGCATTTT
CASSGPGQGILRPQHF
>16|TRBV2|TRBD2|TRBJ2-1|.
TGTGCCAGCAGCGCACGAAGACTAGCGCCAGGGGATGAGCAGTTCTTC
CASSARRLAPGDEQFF
>12|TRBV25-1|.|TRBJ2-5|.
TGTGCCAGCAGTGGTAACAAAGAGACCCAGTACTTC
CASSGNKETQYF
>16|TRBV5-1|.|TRBJ2-7|many
TGCGCCAGCAGCTTGAGCACGGGTTCCCTCTCGTACGAGCAGTACTTC
CASSLSTGSLSYEQYF
>14|TRBV18|.|TRBJ2-7|.
TGTGCCAGCTCACCCAGTACTAGAGGGGGCGAGCAGTACTTC
CASSPSTRGGEQYF
>16|TRBV5-6|.|TRBJ2-7|.
TGTGCCAGCAGCTTTGGTCAGGGAAGGAAGGCCTACGAGCAGTACTTC
CASSFGQGRKAYEQYF
>16|TRBV28|TRBD2|TRBJ2-5|.
TGTGCCAGCAGTTTAACCGGGACGGGGGGTGTGGAGACCCAGTACTTC
CASSLTGTGGVETQYF
>15|TRBV6-1|TRBD2|TRBJ2-2|.
TGTGCCAGCACACCGGGACTAGCGGGACTCGGGGAGCTGTTTTTT
CASTPGLAGLGELFF
>14|TRBV28|.|TRBJ2-3|few
TGTGCCAGCTTCTCTGGCGGGATGGCAGATACGCAGTATTTT
CASFSGGMADTQYF
>17|TRBV5-5|TRBD2|TRBJ2-2|.
TGTGCCAGCAGCTTGTTGGCTAGCGGGAGTATGGGCGGGGAGCTGTTTTTT
CASSLLASGSMGGELFF
>14|TRBV5-1|.|TRBJ2-7|.
TGCGCCAGCAGCTTGGTTGACGGGCAAAAGGAGCAGTACTTC
CASSLVDGQKEQYF
>14|TRBV29-1|.|TRBJ2-3|few
TGCAGCGTTGAAGGGGGGAAGGGCACAGATACGCAGTATTTT
CSVEGGKGTDTQYF
>17|TRBV23-1|.|TRBJ2-7|.
TGCGCCACCCCTAAACTCAATTGGGGCCATGGGCTCTACGAGCAGTACTTC
CATPKLNWGHGLYEQYF
>15|TRBV6-1|.|TRBJ1-5|few
TGTGCCAGCAGTGAGGGGCAGGGCTGGGATCAGCCCCAGCATTTT
CASSEGQGWDQPQHF
>16|TRBV5-6|.|TRBJ1-1|.
TGTGCCAGCAGCTTGGGGCACCACGGAGGGGACACTGAAGCTTTCTTT
CASSLGHHGGDTEAFF
>12|TRBV28|.|TRBJ1-2|.
TGTGCCAGCAGTTTTACAGCCGATGGCTACACCTTC
CASSFTADGYTF
>15|TRBV4-3|TRBD2|TRBJ2-1|once
TGCGCCAGCAGCCAAGGGGGACTATCCTACAATGAGCAGTTCTTC
CASSQGGLSYNEQFF
>12|TRBV2|.|TRBJ2-3|few
TGTGCCAGCCGTAGCGGAGAGGGTACGCAGTATTTT
CASRSGEGTQYF
>14|TRBV5-1|TRBD1|TRBJ2-5|once
TGCGCCAGCGCCTCCAGACAGGGGAAAGAGACCCAGTACTTC
CASASRQGKETQYF